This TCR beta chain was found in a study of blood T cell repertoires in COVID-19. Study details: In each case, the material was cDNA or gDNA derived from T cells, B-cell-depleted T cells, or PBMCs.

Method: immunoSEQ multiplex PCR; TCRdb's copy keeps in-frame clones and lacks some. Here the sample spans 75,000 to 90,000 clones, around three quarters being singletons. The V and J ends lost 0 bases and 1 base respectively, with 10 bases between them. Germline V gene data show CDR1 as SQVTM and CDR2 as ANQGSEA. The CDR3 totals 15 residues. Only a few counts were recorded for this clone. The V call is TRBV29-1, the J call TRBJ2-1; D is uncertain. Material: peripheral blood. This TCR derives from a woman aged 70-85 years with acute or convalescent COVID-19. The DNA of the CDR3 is TGCAGCGTTGAAGAGGGCCGGCGTTCCTACAATGAGCAGTTCTTC. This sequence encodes CSVEEGRRSYNEQFF.